These 6 T cell receptor beta chains came from one sample sequenced in a study of shared clonotypes between healthy human individuals. Method: immunoSEQ multiplex PCR; TCRdb's copy keeps in-frame clones and lacks some. In the table there are about 2.3 million clones, over 90% of which are singletons. Sequenced material: naive CD4+ T cells from PBMCs. The subset is: CD45RA+ positively selected. These receptors came from a man younger than 35 in good health. Some clones in this sample may be carry-over from other donors' samples.

The chain joins TRBV5-4 to TRBJ1-2; D call uncertain. Trimming left V 2 bases short and J 6 bases short, with 11 bases between. From germline, CDR1 is SGHNT and CDR2 YYREEE (reference sequence). The CDR3 has 13 amino acids. For the CDR3, the DNA is TGTGCCAGCAGCTTCCCTCTTATGGATGGCTACACCTTC. It yields the protein CASSFPLMDGYTF.

The chain uses TRBV18 and TRBJ2-3, with unresolved D. With 2 bases removed from V and 6 bases from J, the gap between germline ends came to 12 bases. CDR3 length: 14 amino acids. Per the germline V gene, CDR1 is KGHSH and CDR2 is LQKENI. The CDR3 spells CASSPNPYRDTQYF. In nucleotides, the CDR3 is TGTGCCAGCTCACCAAACCCGTATCGGGATACGCAGTATTTT. The variable domain in full, with the rest retrieved from reference TRBV18 and TRBJ2-3, is NAGVMQNPRHLVRRRGQEARLRCSPMKGHSHVYWYRQLPEEGLKFMVYLQKENIIDESGMPKERFSAEFPKEGPSILRIQQVVRGDSAAYFCASSPNPYRDTQYFGPGTRLTVL.

This rearrangement joins TRBV9 to TRBJ2-3, with a possible D match to TRBD2 (5 bases). Germline CDR1 and CDR2: SGDLS and YYNGEE. With 0 bases removed from V and 4 bases from J, the gap between germline ends came to 9 bases. The length of the CDR3 is 14 residues. The CDR3 sequence: CASSVASNSDTQYF. The DNA for the CDR3 is TGTGCCAGCAGCGTAGCTAGCAACTCAGATACGCAGTATTTT.

The CDR3 bases are TGTGCCAGCTCACCGCTCGCCGGGACAGCACAAAGCTCTGGGGCCAACGTCCTGACTTTC. This translates into CASSPLAGTAQSSGANVLTF. The chain links TRBV18 to TRBJ2-6; 7 bases are shared with TRBD1. CDR1 and CDR2 (germline): KGHSH, LQKENI. This CDR3 has 20 residues. V was clipped by 3 bases and J by 0 bases; unmatched bases: 14.

The chain combines TRBV28 with TRBJ2-2; D not resolved. The CDR3 has 16 amino acids. Germline-derived CDR1 and CDR2 are MDHEN and SYDVKM. V lost 3 bases and J lost 5, with 16 bases in between. CDR3 in DNA: TGTGCCAGCAGTTTGAGCCGCTTGGGTTATACCGGGGAGCTGTTTTTT. Translation: CASSLSRLGYTGELFF.

This chain uses TRBV30 with TRBJ1-5; 8 positions agree with TRBD1. Germline V lookup: CDR1 GTSNPN, CDR2 SVGIG (reference sequence). This CDR3 region has 14 residues. The V gene end was trimmed by 5 bases and the J gene end by 7 bases; junction bases not matched to a gene: 10. The CDR3 here is CAWARRGQGQPQHF. The CDR3 DNA reads as TGTGCCTGGGCCCGCAGGGGGCAGGGGCAGCCCCAGCATTTT.